The rows below give T cell receptor beta chains drawn from one sample of a study of siplizumab effects on memory and regulatory T cells. The protocol was immunoSEQ multiplex PCR, while the TCRdb copy is restricted to in-frame clones and leaves out a portion. In the table there are 15,000 to 20,000 clones, 46% of which are singletons. These receptors have no identified antigens. Sequenced: CFSE-low (dividing) CD4+ T cells sorted from an allogeneic mixed lymphocyte reaction. The source of these receptors is a human donor in good health; the cells came from an allogeneic mixed lymphocyte reaction. CDR3s include the opening cysteine and the closing phenylalanine or tryptophan. D genes are given only for firm matches. Expanded clones are given a class, and other clones once, few, many or no size at all.

v_call: TRBV18; clone_size: NA; j_call: TRBJ2-1; d_call: NA; cdr3_aa: CASSPPIATGEQFF; cdr3_nt: TGTGCCAGCTCACCACCTATAGCAACGGGAGAGCAGTTCTTC
v_call: TRBV6-6; clone_size: few; j_call: TRBJ1-1; d_call: NA; cdr3_aa: CASSYGRGVNTEAFF; cdr3_nt: TGTGCCAGCAGTTACGGCAGGGGCGTTAACACTGAAGCTTTCTTT
v_call: TRBV11-2; clone_size: NA; j_call: TRBJ2-1; d_call: TRBD2; cdr3_aa: CASSLELADLNEQFF; cdr3_nt: TGTGCCAGCAGCTTAGAACTAGCGGACCTAAATGAGCAGTTCTTC
v_call: TRBV18; clone_size: NA; j_call: TRBJ2-7; d_call: NA; cdr3_aa: CASSSPYEQYF; cdr3_nt: TGTGCCAGCTCATCGCCCTACGAGCAGTACTTC
v_call: TRBV7-3; clone_size: medium-sized; j_call: TRBJ1-2; d_call: NA; cdr3_aa: CASSLRSGNGYTF; cdr3_nt: TGTGCCAGCAGCTTAAGGTCAGGGAATGGCTACACCTTC
v_call: TRBV5-4; clone_size: NA; j_call: TRBJ1-1; d_call: NA; cdr3_aa: CASSLARGDTEAFF; cdr3_nt: TGTGCCAGCAGCTTGGCCCGGGGGGACACTGAAGCTTTCTTT
v_call: TRBV28; clone_size: few; j_call: TRBJ2-5; d_call: NA; cdr3_aa: CASSFFGGTQETQYF; cdr3_nt: TGTGCCAGCAGTTTTTTCGGTGGGACCCAAGAGACCCAGTACTTC
v_call: TRBV2; clone_size: few; j_call: TRBJ1-2; d_call: NA; cdr3_aa: CASGGDRLNYGYTF; cdr3_nt: TGTGCCAGCGGGGGCGACCGCCTTAACTATGGCTACACCTTC
v_call: TRBV5-1; clone_size: few; j_call: TRBJ2-3; d_call: NA; cdr3_aa: CASSPPTVPSTDTQYF; cdr3_nt: TGCGCCAGCAGCCCCCCGACAGTGCCTAGCACAGATACGCAGTATTTT
v_call: TRBV18; clone_size: NA; j_call: TRBJ1-6; d_call: NA; cdr3_aa: CASSPPLQQDNSPLHF; cdr3_nt: TGTGCCAGCTCACCACCGCTACAGCAAGATAATTCACCCCTCCACTTT
v_call: TRBV5-4; clone_size: NA; j_call: TRBJ2-5; d_call: TRBD2; cdr3_aa: CASSRGTSGGAGETQYF; cdr3_nt: TGTGCCAGCAGCAGGGGGACTAGCGGGGGGGCCGGAGAGACCCAGTACTTC
v_call: TRBV5-1; clone_size: NA; j_call: TRBJ2-5; d_call: TRBD2; cdr3_aa: CASSIGGAEETQYF; cdr3_nt: TGCGCCAGCAGCATCGGGGGGGCAGAGGAGACCCAGTACTTC
v_call: TRBV7-3; clone_size: few; j_call: TRBJ2-3; d_call: TRBD2; cdr3_aa: CASSLNGGADTQYF; cdr3_nt: TGTGCCAGCAGCTTAAACGGGGGGGCAGATACGCAGTATTTT
v_call: TRBV7-2; clone_size: NA; j_call: TRBJ1-5; d_call: NA; cdr3_aa: CASSLVVGQPQHF; cdr3_nt: TGTGCCAGCAGCTTGGTGGTTGGGCAGCCCCAGCATTTT
v_call: TRBV7-2; clone_size: NA; j_call: TRBJ2-2; d_call: TRBD2; cdr3_aa: CASSILTGLVGGELFF; cdr3_nt: TGTGCCAGCAGCATACTAACGGGACTAGTCGGCGGGGAGCTGTTTTTT
v_call: TRBV5-1; clone_size: few; j_call: TRBJ1-1; d_call: NA; cdr3_aa: CASLRGSSDTEAFF; cdr3_nt: TGCGCCAGCTTGCGGGGGAGCTCGGACACTGAAGCTTTCTTT
v_call: TRBV21-1; clone_size: NA; j_call: TRBJ2-7; d_call: NA; cdr3_aa: CASSPRGPPAYEQYF; cdr3_nt: TGTGCCAGCAGCCCCCGGGGCCCTCCGGCCTACGAGCAGTACTTC
v_call: TRBV7-2; clone_size: few; j_call: TRBJ2-5; d_call: NA; cdr3_aa: CASSWRGETQYF; cdr3_nt: TGTGCCAGCAGCTGGAGGGGGGAGACCCAGTACTTC
v_call: TRBV28; clone_size: once; j_call: TRBJ2-7; d_call: NA; cdr3_aa: CASSLNGQPPYEQYF; cdr3_nt: TGTGCCAGCAGTTTAAACGGACAACCACCCTACGAGCAGTACTTC
v_call: TRBV6-5; clone_size: NA; j_call: TRBJ2-2; d_call: NA; cdr3_aa: CASTPGANTGELFF; cdr3_nt: TGTGCCAGCACCCCGGGAGCCAACACCGGGGAGCTGTTTTTT
v_call: TRBV9; clone_size: NA; j_call: TRBJ2-5; d_call: TRBD2; cdr3_aa: CASSVVLAGVETQYF; cdr3_nt: TGTGCCAGCAGCGTAGTTTTAGCGGGGGTGGAGACCCAGTACTTC
v_call: TRBV5-5; clone_size: NA; j_call: TRBJ1-5; d_call: TRBD1; cdr3_aa: CASSGQGAHQPQHF; cdr3_nt: TGTGCCAGCAGCGGACAGGGGGCCCATCAGCCCCAGCATTTT
v_call: TRBV9; clone_size: NA; j_call: TRBJ2-5; d_call: TRBD1; cdr3_aa: CASSTSTGGRETQYF; cdr3_nt: TGTGCCAGCAGCACCTCGACAGGGGGTCGGGAGACCCAGTACTTC
v_call: TRBV10-1; clone_size: NA; j_call: TRBJ1-1; d_call: NA; cdr3_aa: CASSLNLGTEAFF; cdr3_nt: TGCGCCAGCAGCCTAAATCTGGGCACTGAAGCTTTCTTT
v_call: TRBV18; clone_size: medium-sized; j_call: TRBJ1-2; d_call: TRBD1; cdr3_aa: CASSNQGVLDYTF; cdr3_nt: TGTGCCAGCTCAAATCAGGGGGTATTGGACTACACCTTC
v_call: TRBV5-1; clone_size: NA; j_call: TRBJ1-4; d_call: NA; cdr3_aa: CASSNLLLGANEKLFF; cdr3_nt: TGCGCCAGCAGCAACTTATTACTGGGAGCTAATGAAAAACTGTTTTTT
v_call: TRBV11-3; clone_size: NA; j_call: TRBJ2-3; d_call: NA; cdr3_aa: CASSLGGTDTQYF; cdr3_nt: TGTGCCAGCAGCTTAGGGGGTACAGATACGCAGTATTTT
v_call: TRBV9; clone_size: NA; j_call: TRBJ2-1; d_call: TRBD1; cdr3_aa: CASSGDRGSYNEQFF; cdr3_nt: TGTGCCAGCAGCGGCGACAGGGGGTCCTACAATGAGCAGTTCTTC
v_call: TRBV10-3; clone_size: NA; j_call: TRBJ1-1; d_call: TRBD1; cdr3_aa: CAITQGAGNTEAFF; cdr3_nt: TGTGCCATCACCCAGGGGGCTGGGAACACTGAAGCTTTCTTT
v_call: TRBV5-4; clone_size: few; j_call: TRBJ2-1; d_call: NA; cdr3_aa: CASSLSSYNEQFF; cdr3_nt: TGTGCCAGCAGCTTGAGCTCCTACAATGAGCAGTTCTTC
v_call: TRBV27; clone_size: NA; j_call: TRBJ2-7; d_call: TRBD2; cdr3_aa: CASSSGDSYEQYF; cdr3_nt: TGTGCCAGCAGTAGCGGGGACTCCTACGAGCAGTACTTC
v_call: TRBV2; clone_size: NA; j_call: TRBJ1-1; d_call: NA; cdr3_aa: CASTRQRTTEAFF; cdr3_nt: TGTGCCAGCACCAGGCAGAGGACCACTGAAGCTTTCTTT
v_call: TRBV7-3; clone_size: NA; j_call: TRBJ2-3; d_call: NA; cdr3_aa: CASSFGPDTQYF; cdr3_nt: TGTGCCAGCAGCTTCGGACCGGATACGCAGTATTTT
v_call: TRBV5-1; clone_size: NA; j_call: TRBJ1-1; d_call: TRBD1; cdr3_aa: CASSSSPGTGVRAFF; cdr3_nt: TGCGCCAGCAGCTCAAGTCCCGGGACAGGGGTTAGGGCTTTCTTT
v_call: TRBV5-1; clone_size: NA; j_call: TRBJ1-4; d_call: NA; cdr3_aa: CASTREGLYEKLFF; cdr3_nt: TGCGCCAGCACCCGCGAGGGGTTATACGAAAAACTGTTTTTT
v_call: TRBV7-2; clone_size: NA; j_call: TRBJ1-6; d_call: TRBD1; cdr3_aa: CASSLDRDRPNF; cdr3_nt: TGTGCCAGCAGCCTTGATCGGGACAGGCCCAACTTT
v_call: TRBV30; clone_size: NA; j_call: TRBJ2-2; d_call: TRBD1; cdr3_aa: CAWIRQGAVGELFF; cdr3_nt: TGTGCCTGGATACGACAGGGGGCGGTCGGGGAGCTGTTTTTT
v_call: TRBV7-3; clone_size: few; j_call: TRBJ1-5; d_call: TRBD1; cdr3_aa: CASSFYWAGQGAILWRPQHF; cdr3_nt: TGTGCCAGCAGCTTTTATTGGGCCGGACAGGGGGCTATACTGTGGCGGCCCCAGCATTTT
v_call: TRBV7-2; clone_size: NA; j_call: TRBJ1-4; d_call: NA; cdr3_aa: CASSVGMANEKLFF; cdr3_nt: TGTGCCAGCAGCGTGGGTATGGCTAATGAAAAACTGTTTTTT
v_call: TRBV6-1; clone_size: NA; j_call: TRBJ1-5; d_call: TRBD1; cdr3_aa: CASTDQGADQPQHF; cdr3_nt: TGTGCCAGCACGGATCAGGGGGCGGATCAGCCCCAGCATTTT
v_call: TRBV2; clone_size: NA; j_call: TRBJ2-4; d_call: TRBD1; cdr3_aa: CASSGDRGPENIQYF; cdr3_nt: TGTGCCAGCAGTGGGGACAGGGGGCCGGAAAACATTCAGTACTTC
v_call: TRBV23-1; clone_size: few; j_call: TRBJ1-5; d_call: NA; cdr3_aa: CARGRRQPQHF; cdr3_nt: TGCGCCCGGGGGCGGAGGCAGCCCCAGCATTTT
v_call: TRBV11-2; clone_size: few; j_call: TRBJ1-1; d_call: NA; cdr3_aa: CASSATHLPNTEAFF; cdr3_nt: TGTGCCAGCAGCGCCACACACCTTCCGAACACTGAAGCTTTCTTT
v_call: TRBV6-6; clone_size: once; j_call: TRBJ1-2; d_call: NA; cdr3_aa: CASSQRGGYGYTF; cdr3_nt: TGTGCCAGCAGCCAAAGGGGGGGATATGGCTACACCTTC
v_call: TRBV19; clone_size: NA; j_call: TRBJ1-2; d_call: NA; cdr3_aa: CASSTRWTRKTYGYTF; cdr3_nt: TGTGCCAGTAGTACAAGATGGACAAGAAAGACCTATGGCTACACCTTC
v_call: TRBV7-3; clone_size: NA; j_call: TRBJ1-2; d_call: NA; cdr3_aa: CASSLERNSGYTF; cdr3_nt: TGTGCCAGCAGCCTAGAGAGGAACAGCGGCTACACCTTC
v_call: TRBV18; clone_size: NA; j_call: TRBJ2-5; d_call: TRBD1; cdr3_aa: CASSPGTGEETQYF; cdr3_nt: TGTGCCAGCTCACCTGGGACAGGGGAAGAGACCCAGTACTTC
v_call: TRBV5-1; clone_size: few; j_call: TRBJ2-5; d_call: NA; cdr3_aa: CASSLGLGETETQYF; cdr3_nt: TGCGCCAGCAGCTTGGGTTTAGGGGAAACAGAGACCCAGTACTTC
v_call: TRBV11-3; clone_size: few; j_call: TRBJ1-2; d_call: TRBD1; cdr3_aa: CASSADRDGSGYTF; cdr3_nt: TGTGCCAGCAGCGCGGACAGGGATGGGTCTGGCTACACCTTC
v_call: TRBV7-2; clone_size: NA; j_call: TRBJ2-7; d_call: TRBD1; cdr3_aa: CASSLVGTGNYEQYF; cdr3_nt: TGTGCCAGCAGCTTAGTGGGGACAGGGAACTACGAGCAGTACTTC